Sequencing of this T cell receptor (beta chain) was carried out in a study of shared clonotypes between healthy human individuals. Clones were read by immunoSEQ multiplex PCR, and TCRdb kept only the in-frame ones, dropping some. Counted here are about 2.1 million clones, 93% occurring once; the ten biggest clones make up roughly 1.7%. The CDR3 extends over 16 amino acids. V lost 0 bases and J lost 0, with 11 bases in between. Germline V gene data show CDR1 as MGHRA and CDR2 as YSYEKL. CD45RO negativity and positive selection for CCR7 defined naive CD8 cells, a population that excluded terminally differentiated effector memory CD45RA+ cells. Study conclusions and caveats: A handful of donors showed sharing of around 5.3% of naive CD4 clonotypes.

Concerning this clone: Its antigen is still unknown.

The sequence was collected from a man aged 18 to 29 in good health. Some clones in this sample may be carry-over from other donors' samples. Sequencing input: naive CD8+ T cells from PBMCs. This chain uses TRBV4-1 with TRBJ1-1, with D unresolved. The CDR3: CASSQDFIHVNTEAFF. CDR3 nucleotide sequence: TGCGCCAGCAGCCAAGATTTCATCCACGTGAACACTGAAGCTTTCTTT.